This paragraph covers one T cell receptor beta chain sequence. Its antigen is as yet unknown. The entry originates in a study of blood T cells in healthy people across ages. Overall study findings and caveats: The recorded TCR beta diversity per million T cells decreased in a roughly linear manner with age. Compared with aged donors, long-lived donors showed fewer expanded clones, suggesting selection.

Next came a second PCR, run for about 7 to 12 cycles, which used a sample-barcoded 5' primer along with a J-beta primer mix. One entry per CDR3 protein, called by TCRdb with MiXCR from the 5' RACE reads. The repertoire has some 710,000 distinct CDR3 sequences, over 20% of them found once; the top ten carry approximately 20%. Peripheral blood, about 9.3 milliliters per donor, was collected. This TCR was recovered from a man aged 70-80 years in good health. The sample was blood.

The CDR3 protein is CASGTTVTGLGYTF. CDR3 nucleotides: TGTGCTAGTGGTACGACAGTGACCGGTCTCGGCTACACCTTC. The gene calls are TRBV12-5 and TRBJ1-2, with a tentative D call TRBD1 (5 bases). Trimming left V 5 bases short and J 8 bases short, with 18 bases between. Looked up from germline, CDR1 is LGHNT and CDR2 is FRNRAP. This CDR3 is built from 14 residues.